The 26 T cell receptor beta chains below were found in one sample sequenced in a study of cytomegalovirus exposure and HLA in healthy donors. The PCR made use of 60 Vbeta and 13 Jbeta primers. The table came from immunoSEQ multiplex PCR; TCRdb's copy has only in-frame clones and leaves some out. The table includes under 85,000 clones, 55% to 75% detected once. Sequences were obtained from PBMCs. Every receptor here comes from a woman in her 30s in good health and CMV-seronegative.

The chain recombines TRBV14 with TRBJ1-5; TRBD1 aligns across 10 bases. The CDR3 contains 13 residues. Unmatched junction bases numbered 5, after V lost 4 bases and J lost 11 bases. Germline V gives CDR1 SGHDN, CDR2 FVKESK. The chain's CDR3 is CASSRDRGEAQHF. CDR3 bases: TGTGCCAGCAGCCGGGACAGGGGCGAAGCCCAGCATTTT.

This clone has just a few counts. The chain recombines TRBV6-5 with TRBJ2-2; D uncertain. Germline V gene lookup returns CDR1 MNHEY and CDR2 SVGAGI. The CDR3 runs 12 residues. V lost 0 bases and J 7 bases, leaving 3 bases between the germline ends. CDR3 nucleotide sequence: TGTGCCAGCAGTTACTCGTACGGGGAGCTGTTTTTT. This sequence encodes CASSYSYGELFF.

This clone was observed once. This chain links TRBV18 with TRBJ2-2; D remains ambiguous. V was shortened by 3 bases and J by 3 bases, with 14 bases between the two germline ends. The CDR3 length is 16 residues. CDR1 is KGHSH and CDR2 is LQKENI in the germline V gene. CDR3 sequence: CASSPQRLEHTGELFF. As DNA, the CDR3 is TGTGCCAGCTCACCCCAGAGGCTTGAGCACACCGGGGAGCTGTTTTTT.

This clone appeared a few times. The chain has TRBV7-8 and TRBJ2-1; 8 bases match TRBD2. CDR3 length: 15 residues. Trimming took 3 bases from V and 5 from J; bases not matched to a gene: 6. Germline CDR1 is SGHVS and CDR2 is FQNEAQ. DNA for the CDR3: TGTGCCAGCAGCTTTATGATAGCGGGGAACAATGAGCAGTTCTTC. Protein sequence: CASSFMIAGNNEQFF.

The chain uses TRBV12-5 and TRBJ1-1; 7 bases map to TRBD1. The germline V gene encodes CDR1 LGHNT and CDR2 FRNRAP. The CDR3 consists of 16 residues. V shed 1 base and J 2 bases; nucleotides not matched to a gene: 7. CDR3 bases: TGTGCTAGTGGTTTGGGAGGGGGCAGATTCAACACTGAAGCTTTCTTT. Translated: CASGLGGGRFNTEAFF.

This clone showed up just once. The V gene is TRBV14, the J gene TRBJ1-1, with D possibly matching TRBD1 (5 bases). This CDR3 comprises 13 residues. V was trimmed by 6 bases and J by 3 bases, leaving 11 bases between them. Germline V gene sequence: CDR1 SGHDN, CDR2 FVKESK. The CDR3 region is CASSHQGHTEAFF. The CDR3 DNA sequence: TGTGCCAGCAGTCACCAGGGCCACACTGAAGCTTTCTTT.

V and J are TRBV2 and TRBJ1-5; maybe TRBD1 (6 bases). The CDR3 is made up of 15 amino acids. Germline V gene data show CDR1 as SNHLY and CDR2 as FYNNEI. V lost 6 bases and J 6 bases, leaving 18 bases between the germline ends. CDR3 loop: CASRQIGGASQPQHF. CDR3 nucleotide sequence: TGTGCCAGCAGGCAAATAGGGGGGGCCAGTCAGCCCCAGCATTTT.

This clone has a single count. The gene calls are TRBV29-1 and TRBJ1-3, with 7 bases aligning to TRBD1. Germline V CDR1 and CDR2: SQVTM, ANQGSEA. The CDR3 length is 11 residues. V shed 6 bases and J 8 bases; nucleotides not matched to a gene: 4. This chain's CDR3 is CSVNDRDTIYF. CDR3 sequence (DNA): TGCAGCGTGAATGACAGGGACACCATATATTTT.

This clone has a handful of counts. The rearrangement uses TRBV6-7 and TRBJ2-7, with 8 bases that match TRBD1. TRBV6-7 is labeled an ORF, and its function is uncertain. CDR3 length: 15 residues. J lost 5 bases, V lost 4 bases, and 10 bases had no gene match. The CDR3 sequence is CASSSLDRVGNEQYF. The DNA for the CDR3 is TGTGCCAGCAGTTCCTTGGACAGGGTGGGGAACGAGCAGTACTTC.

This chain links TRBV29-1 with TRBJ1-1; D perhaps matches TRBD1 (5 bases). Germline-derived CDR1 and CDR2 are SQVTM and ANQGSEA. This CDR3 region has 14 residues. V was pared by 3 bases and J by 5 bases, with 16 bases between. The CDR3 nucleotides are TGCAGCGTTGATTTCTCGGGGGATCGGACTGAAGCTTTCTTT. Protein: CSVDFSGDRTEAFF.

This chain joins TRBV7-2 and TRBJ2-5, with 13 bases aligning to TRBD2. The V gene's germline CDR1 is SGHTA and CDR2 FQGNSA. The J segment lost 1 base and the V segment lost 6 bases, leaving 8 bases of the junction unmatched. The CDR3 runs 17 residues. The CDR3, as DNA: TGTGCCAGCAGACTGGGACTAGCGGGGAGTGGCCAAGAGACCCAGTACTTC. Residues: CASRLGLAGSGQETQYF.

This chain connects TRBV6-9 to TRBJ1-1; tentative D call: TRBD1 (6 bases). The CDR3 covers 14 residues. Deletions cut 3 bases from V and 5 bases from J, with 13 bases between. CDR1 and CDR2 from the germline V gene are MNHGY and SVAAGI. The CDR3 reads CASSYGGLGTEAFF. DNA of the CDR3: TGTGCCAGCAGTTACGGGGGGCTGGGTACTGAAGCTTTCTTT.

This clone occurred a few times. The genes are TRBV30 and TRBJ2-3, with 11 bases that match TRBD2. The CDR3 consists of 18 residues. V shed 2 bases and J 1 base; nucleotides not matched to a gene: 11. Germline CDR1 GTSNPN, CDR2 SVGIG (reference sequence). The CDR3 region has the DNA TGTGCCTGGAGTCCCTTGACTAGCGGGGAGCCTCGCACAGATACGCAGTATTTT. It encodes CAWSPLTSGEPRTDTQYF.

This clone has more than one count but fewer than ten. The chain recombines TRBV27 with TRBJ2-4, with D tentatively TRBD1 (6 bases). The CDR3 consists of 22 residues. Germline CDR1 is MNHEY and CDR2 is SMNVEV (reference sequence). Trimming shortened V by 3 bases and J by 0 bases, and 30 bases separated the two germline ends. CDR3 nucleotides: TGTGCCAGCAGTTTTTTGAGGGGGTTAGGGACCGATACGAAACTAGCCAAAAACATTCAGTACTTC. The encoded protein is CASSFLRGLGTDTKLAKNIQYF.

The chain uses TRBV18 and TRBJ2-1; D not resolved. This CDR3 contains 15 residues. Per the germline V gene, CDR1 is KGHSH and CDR2 is LQKENI. Trimming left V 1 base short and J 0 bases short, with 7 bases between. The CDR3 here is CASSPQPSSYNEQFF. Written as DNA, the CDR3 is TGTGCCAGCTCACCACAGCCTAGCTCCTACAATGAGCAGTTCTTC.

V is TRBV6-1 and J is TRBJ2-7; 11 bases match TRBD2. Losses at the gene ends were 3 bases for V and 3 bases for J; bases not matched to a gene: 13. CDR1 and CDR2 from the germline V gene are MNHNS and SASEGT. The CDR3 is made up of 18 amino acids. The CDR3, as DNA: TGTGCCAGCAGTGAGGCCGGGACTAGCGGAACCCTTTACTACGAGCAGTACTTC. Translating it yields CASSEAGTSGTLYYEQYF.

The chain recombines TRBV4-3 with TRBJ1-2, with D possibly TRBD1 on 5 matching bases. The CDR3 loop spans 16 amino acids. V lost 1 base to trimming and J lost 4 bases, with 16 bases between them. Germline CDR1 reads LGHNA; CDR2 reads YSLEER. The CDR3 protein is CASSQVAGYSGYGYTF. The CDR3 DNA is TGCGCCAGCAGCCAAGTTGCAGGGTATAGTGGCTATGGCTACACCTTC.

The rearrangement joins TRBV5-4 to TRBJ1-6, with D perhaps matching TRBD1 (6 bases). Trimming took off 0 bases at V and 9 bases at J, with 13 bases between the two ends. The CDR3 extends over 15 amino acids. Germline V lookup: CDR1 SGHNT, CDR2 YYREEE (reference sequence). The CDR3 nucleotides are TGTGCCAGCAGCTTGGATCGGGGGGCAGGTTCACCCCTCCACTTT. Translated, it gives CASSLDRGAGSPLHF.

J is TRBJ2-1 and V is TRBV4-1; 8 nucleotides agree with TRBD2. CDR1 MGHRA and CDR2 YSYEKL come from the germline V gene. This CDR3 spans 15 amino acids. V was pared by 0 bases and J by 9 bases, with 7 bases of the junction left unmatched. CDR3: CASSQERRGASEQFF. The CDR3 nucleotides are TGCGCCAGCAGCCAAGAGAGGCGGGGGGCTAGTGAGCAGTTCTTC.

J is TRBJ2-3 and V is TRBV6-1, with 9 nucleotides matching TRBD2. The CDR3 contains 22 residues. The germline V gene encodes CDR1 MNHNS and CDR2 SASEGT. Trimming removed 0 bases from V and 2 bases from J; junction bases left unmatched: 21. DNA for the CDR3: TGTGCCAGCAGTGAAGCCCAGTGGGCCAGCGGGGGGCCAAGTCGACACACAGATACGCAGTATTTT. It translates to CASSEAQWASGGPSRHTDTQYF.

This clone was detected a few times. The gene calls are TRBV5-6 and TRBJ1-4; D might be TRBD1 (6 bases). The germline CDR1 and CDR2 sequences are SGHDT and YYEEEE. V dropped 5 bases and J dropped 4 bases, with 15 bases sitting between them. The CDR3 is 15 residues long. CDR3 sequence reads: CASRLYGQYNEKLFF. The CDR3 nucleotides are TGTGCCAGCAGGTTATATGGACAGTATAATGAAAAACTGTTTTTT.

The chain links TRBV19 to TRBJ2-2; D remains unclear. Trimming stripped 5 bases from V and 0 bases from J, with 7 bases between. From germline, CDR1 is LNHDA and CDR2 SQIVND (reference sequence). The CDR3 is made up of 14 amino acids. The CDR3 DNA reads TGTGCCAGTAGTGTAGTAACGAACACCGGGGAGCTGTTTTTT. Translated, it gives CASSVVTNTGELFF.

The chain uses TRBV9 and TRBJ1-3, with TRBD1 identical over 12 bases. The CDR3 extends over 17 amino acids. Trimming cost V 0 bases and J 7 bases; bases outside gene matches: 8. Per germline, CDR1 SGDLS and CDR2 YYNGEE. The CDR3 region is CASSVEGQGAFANTIYF. In DNA form, the CDR3 reads TGTGCCAGCAGCGTAGAGGGACAGGGGGCTTTCGCCAACACCATATATTTT.

This clone was counted a single time. This CDR3 is CASSHVTTGDTEAFF. CDR3 coding DNA: TGTGCCAGCAGCCATGTCACCACAGGGGACACTGAAGCTTTCTTT. V and J are TRBV4-2 and TRBJ1-1; TRBD1 aligns across 7 bases. The V segment lost 3 bases and the J segment 3 bases; nucleotides outside the gene matches: 7. Germline-derived CDR1 and CDR2 are LGHNA and YNFKEQ. The length of the CDR3 is 15 residues.

This chain joins TRBV6-1 and TRBJ2-7; a possible D gene is TRBD1 (6 bases). V was shortened by 7 bases and J by 4 bases, with 14 bases between the two germline ends. This CDR3 is built from 13 residues. Per germline, CDR1 MNHNS and CDR2 SASEGT. The CDR3 is CASNTGFGYEQYF. In DNA, the CDR3 is TGTGCCAGCAACACAGGGTTCGGGTACGAGCAGTACTTC.

The rearrangement uses TRBV7-8 and TRBJ1-5; TRBD1 aligns across 7 bases. This CDR3 has 15 amino acids. The trim removed 7 bases at V and 0 bases at J, leaving 6 bases unmatched. Germline CDR1 is SGHVS and CDR2 is FQNEAQ. For the CDR3, the DNA is TGTGCCAGCAAAAGGGACAGCTATAGCAATCAGCCCCAGCATTTT. This sequence encodes CASKRDSYSNQPQHF.